This record covers a single T cell receptor beta chain. Its antigen is as yet unknown. It was with 60 Vbeta and 13 Jbeta primers that the PCR ran. Data came from immunoSEQ multiplex PCR; TCRdb stores just in-frame clones and leaves some out. The sample has some 130,000 clones, over 75% seen once. The entry originates in a study of cytomegalovirus exposure and HLA in healthy donors. The wider study: HLA-typed donors were the source of about 85 million unique TCRs, which an early data release held.

The V gene's germline CDR1 is LGHNA and CDR2 YSLEER. There are 16 residues in the CDR3. Trimming took off 4 bases at V and 4 bases at J, with 19 bases between the two ends. Whole-study findings and limits: Most likely, a cluster of highly shared sequence variants arose as a sequencing artifact. V segments that were indistinguishable, TRBV6-2 and TRBV6-3 among them, were omitted from analysis.

Sequencing was performed on PBMCs. The receptor's source is a man under 40 in good health. The J gene is TRBJ1-2, the V gene TRBV4-3, with a possible D match to TRBD1 (5 bases). The CDR3 region has the DNA TGCGCCAGCAGCCCCACCTCCGGAGCGGGGGGCTATGGCTACACCTTC. Its translation is CASSPTSGAGGYGYTF.